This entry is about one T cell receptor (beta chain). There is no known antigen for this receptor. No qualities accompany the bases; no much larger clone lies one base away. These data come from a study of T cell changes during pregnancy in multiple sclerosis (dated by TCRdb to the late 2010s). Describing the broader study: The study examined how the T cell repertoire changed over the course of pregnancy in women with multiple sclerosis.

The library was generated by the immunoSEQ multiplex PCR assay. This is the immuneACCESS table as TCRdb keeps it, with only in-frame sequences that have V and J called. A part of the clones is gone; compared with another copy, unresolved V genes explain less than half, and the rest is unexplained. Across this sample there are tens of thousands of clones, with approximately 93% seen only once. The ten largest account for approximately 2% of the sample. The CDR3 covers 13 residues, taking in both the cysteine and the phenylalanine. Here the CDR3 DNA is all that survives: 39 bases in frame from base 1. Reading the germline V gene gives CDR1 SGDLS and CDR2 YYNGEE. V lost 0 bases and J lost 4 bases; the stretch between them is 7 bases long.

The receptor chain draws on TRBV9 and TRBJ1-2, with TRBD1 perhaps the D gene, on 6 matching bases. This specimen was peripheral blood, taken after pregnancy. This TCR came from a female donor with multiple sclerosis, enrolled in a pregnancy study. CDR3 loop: CASSVEDSYGYTF. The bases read TGTGCCAGCAGCGTAGAGGACAGCTATGGCTACACCTTC. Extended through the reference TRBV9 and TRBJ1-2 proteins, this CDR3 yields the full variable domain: DSGVTQTPKHLITATGQRVTLRCSPRSGDLSVYWYQQSLDQGLQFLIQYYNGEERAKGNILERFSAQQFPDLHSELNLSSLELGDSALYFCASSVEDSYGYTFGSGTRLTVV.